This T cell receptor (beta chain) was obtained from a study of blood T cell repertoires in COVID-19 (dated by TCRdb to the early 2020s). A note on the overall study: Samples from collaborators originated in the United States, Italy and Spain and spanned both the acute and convalescent phases of COVID-19. The prospective study material was composed of cDNA or gDNA derived from T cells, B-cell-depleted T cells, or PBMCs. The dataset comprised deeply sampled blood TCRbeta repertoires from subjects exposed to, actively infected with, or recovered from COVID-19. The repertoires were released in a freely available public database intended as a resource for research on the immune response to SARS-CoV-2. The samples were drawn from two sources: the first 160 participants of the ongoing ImmuneRACE study, and 1,254 subjects contributed by 6 global collaborators. Sample metadata almost always included a de-identified subject ID, COVID-19 status, age in years and sex. Where available, HLA class I and class II types were taken from metadata supplied by the sample provider and were not determined by assay-based typing. The investigation overall reported the following: The amount of clinical and demographic metadata varied by source and participant and was provided uncurated.

This clone was observed a few times. The antigen it binds to is not known. Per-base qualities were not stored, and no clone one base away is much larger. Participants in the prospective study were enrolled through a virtual design, were aged roughly 18 to 95 years, and lived in approximately 25 United States geographic areas. Cohort assignment in the prospective study relied on participant-reported clinical history from a screening survey and a study questionnaire. ImmuneRACE Cohort 3 recovered participants were defined by two consecutive negative NP/OP PCR tests, healthcare professional clearance, or symptom resolution. In the prospective study, mobile phlebotomists collected whole blood, serum and a nasopharyngeal or oropharyngeal swab from each participant. Prospective study participants could optionally give additional blood draws and questionnaires over an approximately 2-month period. Blood samples from the prospective study were shipped frozen or at room temperature prior to DNA extraction.

TCRbeta CDR3 regions were amplified from genomic DNA using the immunoSEQ Assay, a bias-controlled multiplex PCR. Turning to the authors' computational methods: The number of nucleated cells in each sample was estimated from the amplification of reference gene primers within the assay. To quantify the absolute abundance of each unique TCRbeta CDR3 rearrangement, sequence reads were collapsed and filtered. Productive Simpson clonality was computed per sample as the square root of Simpson's diversity index over productive rearrangements. Sourced from immuneACCESS, this table was stored by TCRdb with only in-frame sequences that have V and J called. A share of the clones is absent; for the studies checked, an unresolved V gene accounts for under half, and the remainder has no known explanation. V, J and clone size are taken as reported in that table, and D and trimming were inferred from the DNA itself. The sample table holds a few hundred thousand clones, of which roughly 77% were seen once. The leading ten clones occupy around 8.8% of the sample.

There are 15 amino acids in the CDR3, from cysteine to phenylalanine inclusive. Only the CDR3 part of the read is kept: 45 bases, read in frame from the first base. Relative to germline, V is 3 bases shorter and J is 5 bases shorter, with 16 bases between their ends. Via the germline V gene (reference sequence), CDR1 is SEHNR and CDR2 FQNEAQ. This sequence was found in a man aged 35 to 55 who had recovered from COVID-19. The chain is encoded by TRBV7-9 joined to TRBJ1-1; TRBD1 is a possible D gene, resting on 5 matching bases. The sample comprised PBMCs or T cells enriched from blood (not recorded which). The CDR3 is CASSFLVGGTTEAFF. The nucleotides are TGTGCCAGCAGCTTTTTGGTCGGGGGGACGACTGAAGCTTTCTTT.